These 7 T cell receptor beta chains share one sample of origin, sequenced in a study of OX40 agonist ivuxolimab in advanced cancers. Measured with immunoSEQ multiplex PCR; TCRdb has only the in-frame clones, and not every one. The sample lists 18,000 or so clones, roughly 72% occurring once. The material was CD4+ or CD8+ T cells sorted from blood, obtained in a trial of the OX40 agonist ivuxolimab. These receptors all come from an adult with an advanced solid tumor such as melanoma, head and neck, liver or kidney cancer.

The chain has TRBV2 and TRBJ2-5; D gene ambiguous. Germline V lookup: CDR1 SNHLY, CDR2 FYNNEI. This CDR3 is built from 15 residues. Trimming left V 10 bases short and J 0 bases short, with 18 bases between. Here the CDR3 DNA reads TGTGCCATAAGTGGGGAATTTGGGAACCAAGAGACCCAGTACTTC. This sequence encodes CAISGEFGNQETQYF. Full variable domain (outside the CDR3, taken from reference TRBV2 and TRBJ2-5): EPEVTQTPSHQVTQMGQEVILRCVPISNHLYFYWYRQILGQKVEFLVSFYNNEISEKSEIFDDQFSVERPDGSNFTLKIRSTKLEDSAMYFCAISGEFGNQETQYFGPGTRLLVL.

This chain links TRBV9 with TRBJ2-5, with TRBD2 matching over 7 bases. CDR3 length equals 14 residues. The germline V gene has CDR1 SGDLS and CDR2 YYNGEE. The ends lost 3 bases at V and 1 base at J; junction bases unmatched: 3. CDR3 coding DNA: TGTGCCAGCAGCGCCGGGGGGTTCCAAGAGACCCAGTACTTC. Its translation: CASSAGGFQETQYF. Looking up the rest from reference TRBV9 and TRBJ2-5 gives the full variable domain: DSGVTQTPKHLITATGQRVTLRCSPRSGDLSVYWYQQSLDQGLQFLIQYYNGEERAKGNILERFSAQQFPDLHSELNLSSLELGDSALYFCASSAGGFQETQYFGPGTRLLVL.

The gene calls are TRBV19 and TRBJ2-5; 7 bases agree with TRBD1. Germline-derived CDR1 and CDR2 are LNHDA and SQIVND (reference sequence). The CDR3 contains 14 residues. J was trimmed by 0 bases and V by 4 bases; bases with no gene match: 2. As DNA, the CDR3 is TGTGCCAGTAGTACAGGGACAGACCAAGAGACCCAGTACTTC. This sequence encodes CASSTGTDQETQYF.

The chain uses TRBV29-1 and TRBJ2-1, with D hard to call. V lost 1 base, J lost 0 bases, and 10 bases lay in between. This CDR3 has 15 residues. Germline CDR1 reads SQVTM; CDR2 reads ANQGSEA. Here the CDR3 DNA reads TGCAGCGTTGAAGGGGTACAAGCCTCCTACAATGAGCAGTTCTTC. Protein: CSVEGVQASYNEQFF.

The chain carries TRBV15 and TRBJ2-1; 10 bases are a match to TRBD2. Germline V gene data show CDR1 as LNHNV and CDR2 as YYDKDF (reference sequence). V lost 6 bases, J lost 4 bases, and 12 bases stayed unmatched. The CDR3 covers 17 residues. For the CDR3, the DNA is TGTGCCACCAGTCCAGTGAGCGGGGGGGCGTCATACAATGAGCAGTTCTTC. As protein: CATSPVSGGASYNEQFF. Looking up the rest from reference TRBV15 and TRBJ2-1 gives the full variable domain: DAMVIQNPRYQVTQFGKPVTLSCSQTLNHNVMYWYQQKSSQAPKLLFHYYDKDFNNEADTPDNFQSRRPNTSFCFLDIRSPGLGDTAMYLCATSPVSGGASYNEQFFGPGTRLTVL.

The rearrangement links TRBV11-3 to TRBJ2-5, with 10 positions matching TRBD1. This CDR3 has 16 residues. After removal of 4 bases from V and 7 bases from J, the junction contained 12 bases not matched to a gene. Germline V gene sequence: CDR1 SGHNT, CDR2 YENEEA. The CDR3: CASSSPLDRGRRTQYF. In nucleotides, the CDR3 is TGTGCCAGCAGCTCACCCCTCGACAGGGGGCGAAGGACCCAGTACTTC.

The CDR3 region is CSVLGGYIQYF. Here the CDR3 DNA reads TGCAGCGTTCTTGGGGGGTACATTCAGTACTTC. This chain uses TRBV29-1 with TRBJ2-4, with D possibly matching TRBD2 (6 bases). V was cut by 5 bases and J by 8 bases, with 10 bases left in between. CDR1 SQVTM and CDR2 ANQGSEA come from the germline V gene. The CDR3 sequence is 11 residues long.